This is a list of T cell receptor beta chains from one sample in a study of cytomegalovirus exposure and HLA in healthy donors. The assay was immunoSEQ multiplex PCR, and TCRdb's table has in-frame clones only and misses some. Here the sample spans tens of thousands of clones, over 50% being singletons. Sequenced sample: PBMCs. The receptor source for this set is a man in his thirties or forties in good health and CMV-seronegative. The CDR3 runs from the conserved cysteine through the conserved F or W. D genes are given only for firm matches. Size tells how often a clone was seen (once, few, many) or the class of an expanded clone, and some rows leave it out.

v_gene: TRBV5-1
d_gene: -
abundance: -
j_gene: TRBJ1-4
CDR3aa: CASRPGLPNEKLFF
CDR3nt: TGCGCCAGCCGCCCGGGACTCCCGAATGAAAAACTGTTTTTT

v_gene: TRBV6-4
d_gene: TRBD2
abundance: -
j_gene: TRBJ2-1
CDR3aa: CASSDRAGGGNEQFF
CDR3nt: TGTGCCAGCAGTGACAGGGCGGGAGGTGGAAATGAGCAGTTCTTC

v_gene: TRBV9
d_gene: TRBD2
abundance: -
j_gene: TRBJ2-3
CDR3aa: CASSVLADTDTQYF
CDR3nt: TGTGCCAGCAGCGTACTAGCGGACACAGATACGCAGTATTTT

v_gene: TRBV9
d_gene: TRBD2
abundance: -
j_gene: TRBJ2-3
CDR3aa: CASSARPSGRGADTQYF
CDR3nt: TGTGCCAGCAGCGCACGCCCTAGCGGGAGGGGAGCAGATACGCAGTATTTT

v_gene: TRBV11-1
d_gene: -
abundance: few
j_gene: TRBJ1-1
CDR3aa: CASSIQPNTEAFF
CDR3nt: TGTGCCAGCAGCATACAGCCGAACACTGAAGCTTTCTTT

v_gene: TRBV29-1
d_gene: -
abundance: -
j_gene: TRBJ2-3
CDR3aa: CSVESGSTDTQYF
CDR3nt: TGCAGCGTTGAATCCGGGAGCACAGATACGCAGTATTTT

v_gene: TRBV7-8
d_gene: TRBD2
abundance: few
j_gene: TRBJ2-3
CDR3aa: CASSPRGPSGTDTQYF
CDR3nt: TGTGCCAGCAGCCCCCGTGGTCCTAGCGGTACAGATACGCAGTATTTT

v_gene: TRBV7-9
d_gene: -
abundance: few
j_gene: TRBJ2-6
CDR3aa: CASSFRSSGANVLTF
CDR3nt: TGTGCCAGCAGCTTCCGGAGCTCTGGGGCCAACGTCCTGACTTTC

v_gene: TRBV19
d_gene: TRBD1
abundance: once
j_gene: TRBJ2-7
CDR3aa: CASGGTGMIHEQYF
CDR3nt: TGTGCCAGCGGGGGGACAGGGATGATCCACGAGCAGTACTTC

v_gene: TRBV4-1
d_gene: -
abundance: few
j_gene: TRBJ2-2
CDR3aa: CASSQERLGNTGELFF
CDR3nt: TGCGCCAGCAGCCAAGAAAGACTGGGTAACACCGGGGAGCTGTTTTTT

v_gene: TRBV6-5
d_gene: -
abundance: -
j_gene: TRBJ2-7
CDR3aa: CASSYADSYEQYF
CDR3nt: TGTGCCAGCAGTTACGCGGACTCCTACGAGCAGTACTTC

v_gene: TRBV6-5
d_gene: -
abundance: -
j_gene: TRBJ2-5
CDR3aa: CASSYSSRKETQYF
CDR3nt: TGTGCCAGCAGTTACTCTTCCAGGAAAGAGACCCAGTACTTC

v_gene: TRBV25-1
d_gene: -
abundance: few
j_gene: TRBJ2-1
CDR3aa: CASSGDRRTGEQFF
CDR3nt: TGTGCCAGCAGTGGAGACAGAAGAACGGGTGAGCAGTTCTTC

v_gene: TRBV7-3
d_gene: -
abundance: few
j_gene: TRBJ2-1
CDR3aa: CASSLFGSLYNEQFF
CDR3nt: TGTGCCAGCAGCTTATTCGGGAGTCTGTACAATGAGCAGTTCTTC

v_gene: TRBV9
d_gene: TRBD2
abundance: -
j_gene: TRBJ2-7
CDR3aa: CASSPAGVFYEQYF
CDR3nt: TGTGCCAGCAGCCCAGCGGGAGTATTCTACGAGCAGTACTTC

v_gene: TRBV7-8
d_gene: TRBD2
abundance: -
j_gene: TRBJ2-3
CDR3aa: CASLQSSGADTQYF
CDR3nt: TGTGCCAGCTTACAGTCTAGCGGGGCTGATACGCAGTATTTT

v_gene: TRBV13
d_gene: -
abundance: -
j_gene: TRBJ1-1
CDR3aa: CASSFEQGPNTEAFF
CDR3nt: TGTGCCAGCAGCTTCGAACAGGGTCCCAACACTGAAGCTTTCTTT

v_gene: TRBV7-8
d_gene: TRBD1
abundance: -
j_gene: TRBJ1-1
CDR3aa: CASSFIRTGGAATFF
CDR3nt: TGTGCCAGCAGCTTTATACGGACAGGGGGCGCAGCGACTTTCTTT

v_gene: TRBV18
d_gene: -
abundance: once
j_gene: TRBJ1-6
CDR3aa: CASSPSGKEAGNSPLHF
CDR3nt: TGTGCCAGCTCACCCTCTGGGAAGGAGGCGGGTAATTCACCCCTCCACTTT

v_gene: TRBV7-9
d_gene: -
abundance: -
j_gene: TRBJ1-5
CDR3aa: CASSLMTNQPQHF
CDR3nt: TGTGCCAGCAGCCTGATGACTAATCAGCCCCAGCATTTT

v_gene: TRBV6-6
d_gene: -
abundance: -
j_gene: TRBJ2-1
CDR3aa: CASNIQGVNEQFF
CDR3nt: TGTGCCAGCAATATACAGGGCGTCAATGAGCAGTTCTTC

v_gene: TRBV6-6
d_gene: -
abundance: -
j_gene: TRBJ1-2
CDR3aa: CASSYAAANYGYTF
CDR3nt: TGTGCCAGCAGTTACGCTGCGGCTAACTATGGCTACACCTTC

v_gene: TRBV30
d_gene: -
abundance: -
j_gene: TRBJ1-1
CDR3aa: CAWSHWEGARTEAFF
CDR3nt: TGTGCCTGGAGTCACTGGGAAGGGGCACGCACTGAAGCTTTCTTT

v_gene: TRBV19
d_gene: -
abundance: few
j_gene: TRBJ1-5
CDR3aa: CASSIGQVSYSNQPQHF
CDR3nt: TGTGCCAGTAGTATAGGACAGGTCAGCTATAGCAATCAGCCCCAGCATTTT

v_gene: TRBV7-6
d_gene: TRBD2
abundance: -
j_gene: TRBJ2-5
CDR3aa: CASSLGPLAGGSRETQYF
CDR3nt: TGTGCCAGCAGCTTAGGGCCTCTAGCGGGGGGATCCAGGGAGACCCAGTACTTC

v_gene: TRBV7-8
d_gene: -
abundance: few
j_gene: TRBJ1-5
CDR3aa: CASSLEGKQSNQPQHF
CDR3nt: TGTGCCAGCAGCTTAGAAGGCAAACAGTCGAATCAGCCCCAGCATTTT

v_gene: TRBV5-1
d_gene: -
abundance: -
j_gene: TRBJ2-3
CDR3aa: CASSPGTHSTDTQYF
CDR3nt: TGCGCCAGCAGCCCCGGGACTCACTCTACAGATACGCAGTATTTT

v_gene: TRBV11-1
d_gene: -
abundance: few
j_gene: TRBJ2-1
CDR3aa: CASSSSTDGNEQFF
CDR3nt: TGTGCCAGCAGCTCGAGTACAGATGGCAATGAGCAGTTCTTC

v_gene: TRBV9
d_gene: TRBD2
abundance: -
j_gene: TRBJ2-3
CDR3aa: CASSSRGLAGTEDTQYF
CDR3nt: TGTGCCAGCAGCTCACGGGGACTAGCGGGGACCGAAGATACGCAGTATTTT

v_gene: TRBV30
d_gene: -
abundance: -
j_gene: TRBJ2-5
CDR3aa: CAWERSPQETQYF
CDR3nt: TGTGCCTGGGAGCGGAGCCCCCAAGAGACCCAGTACTTC

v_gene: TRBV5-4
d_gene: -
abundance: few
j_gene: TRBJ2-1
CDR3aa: CASSSPGSVSNEQFF
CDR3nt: TGTGCCAGCAGCTCCCCGGGGTCGGTTTCAAATGAGCAGTTCTTC

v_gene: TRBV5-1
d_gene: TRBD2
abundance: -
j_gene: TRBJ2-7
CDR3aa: CASSLGRTRSYEQYF
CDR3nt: TGCGCCAGCAGCTTGGGGCGGACTAGATCCTACGAGCAGTACTTC

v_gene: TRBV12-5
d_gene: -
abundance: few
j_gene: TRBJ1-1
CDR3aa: CASGLDTDTEAFF
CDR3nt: TGTGCTAGTGGTTTGGATACGGACACTGAAGCTTTCTTT

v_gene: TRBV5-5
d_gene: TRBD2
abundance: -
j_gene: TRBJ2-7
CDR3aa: CASSFGLAGGYEQYF
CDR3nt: TGTGCCAGCAGCTTTGGTCTAGCGGGGGGATACGAGCAGTACTTC

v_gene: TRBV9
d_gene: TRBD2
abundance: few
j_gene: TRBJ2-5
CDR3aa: CASSVGGSGGTQETQYF
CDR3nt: TGTGCCAGCAGCGTAGGGGGTAGCGGGGGCACCCAAGAGACCCAGTACTTC

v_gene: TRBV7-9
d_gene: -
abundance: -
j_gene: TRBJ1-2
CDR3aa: CASSPDSRMVDGYTF
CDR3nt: TGTGCCAGCAGCCCAGACTCCCGGATGGTGGATGGCTACACCTTC

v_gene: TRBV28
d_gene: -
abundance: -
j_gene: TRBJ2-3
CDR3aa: CASRPGEWDTQYF
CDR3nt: TGTGCCAGCAGACCAGGGGAATGGGATACGCAGTATTTT

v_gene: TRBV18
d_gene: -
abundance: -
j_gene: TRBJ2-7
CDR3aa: CASSRTTGQGIPYEQYF
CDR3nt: TGTGCCAGCTCACGAACCACTGGCCAGGGGATACCCTACGAGCAGTACTTC

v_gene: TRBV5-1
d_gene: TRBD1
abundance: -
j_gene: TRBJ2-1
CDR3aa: CASSYRDRGNNEQFF
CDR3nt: TGCGCCAGCAGCTACCGGGACAGGGGGAACAATGAGCAGTTCTTC

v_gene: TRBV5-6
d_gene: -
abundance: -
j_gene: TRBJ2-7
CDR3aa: CASSYWVGRTYEQYF
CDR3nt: TGTGCCAGCAGCTACTGGGTGGGGCGAACCTACGAGCAGTACTTC

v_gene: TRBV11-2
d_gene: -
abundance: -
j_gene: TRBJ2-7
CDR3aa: CASSLELVFYEQYF
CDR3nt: TGTGCCAGCAGCTTAGAATTAGTGTTCTACGAGCAGTACTTC

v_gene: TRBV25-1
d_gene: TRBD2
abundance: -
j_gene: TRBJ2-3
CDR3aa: CASSEIGGKDTQYF
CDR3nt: TGTGCCAGCAGTGAAATCGGGGGGAAAGATACGCAGTATTTT

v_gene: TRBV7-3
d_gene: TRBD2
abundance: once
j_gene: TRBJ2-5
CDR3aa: CASSLNPAGGRETQYF
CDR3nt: TGTGCCAGCAGCTTAAACCCAGCGGGGGGCCGAGAGACCCAGTACTTC

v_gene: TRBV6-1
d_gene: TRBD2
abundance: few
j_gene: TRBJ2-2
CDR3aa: CASSVGGATGELFF
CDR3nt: TGTGCCAGCAGTGTCGGGGGGGCGACCGGGGAGCTGTTTTTT

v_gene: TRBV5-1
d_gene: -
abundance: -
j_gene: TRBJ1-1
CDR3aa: CASSLTENTEAFF
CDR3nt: TGCGCCAGCAGCTTGACAGAGAACACTGAAGCTTTCTTT

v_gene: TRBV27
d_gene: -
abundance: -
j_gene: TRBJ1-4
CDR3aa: CASSRTPGPTNEKLFF
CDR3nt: TGTGCCAGCAGCCGGACCCCAGGGCCTACTAATGAAAAACTGTTTTTT

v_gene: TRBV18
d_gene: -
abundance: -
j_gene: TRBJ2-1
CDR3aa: CASGGNNSYNEQFF
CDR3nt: TGTGCCAGTGGAGGCAACAACTCCTACAATGAGCAGTTCTTC

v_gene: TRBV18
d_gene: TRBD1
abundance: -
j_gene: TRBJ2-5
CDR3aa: CASSTNRGQETQYF
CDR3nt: TGTGCCAGCTCTACAAACAGGGGACAAGAGACCCAGTACTTC

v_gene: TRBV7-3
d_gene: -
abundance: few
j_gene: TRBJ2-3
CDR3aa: CASSLTLGATDTQYF
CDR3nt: TGTGCCAGCAGCTTAACTCTAGGGGCAACAGATACGCAGTATTTT

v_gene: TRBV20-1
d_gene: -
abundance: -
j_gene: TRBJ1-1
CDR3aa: CSARDPGRAFF
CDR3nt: TGCAGTGCTAGAGATCCGGGTCGGGCTTTCTTT

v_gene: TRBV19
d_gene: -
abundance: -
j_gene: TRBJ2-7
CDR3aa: CASYRPGGEQYF
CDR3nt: TGTGCCAGTTACCGACCGGGTGGAGAGCAGTACTTC

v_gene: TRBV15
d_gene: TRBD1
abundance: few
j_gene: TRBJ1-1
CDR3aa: CATSILWTGAGNTEAFF
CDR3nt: TGTGCCACCAGCATCCTTTGGACAGGGGCCGGGAACACTGAAGCTTTCTTT

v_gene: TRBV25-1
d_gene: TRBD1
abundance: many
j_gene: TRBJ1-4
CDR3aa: CASSKTGLREKLFF
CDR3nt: TGTGCCAGCAGTAAGACAGGGCTTCGTGAAAAACTGTTTTTT

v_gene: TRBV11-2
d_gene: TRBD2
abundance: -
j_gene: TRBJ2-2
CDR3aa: CASSFPSGSSGELFF
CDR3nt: TGTGCCAGCAGCTTCCCTAGCGGGAGCTCCGGGGAGCTGTTTTTT

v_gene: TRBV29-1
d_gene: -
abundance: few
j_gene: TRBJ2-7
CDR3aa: CSVRQGGDEQYF
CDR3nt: TGCAGCGTGCGGCAGGGAGGAGACGAGCAGTACTTC

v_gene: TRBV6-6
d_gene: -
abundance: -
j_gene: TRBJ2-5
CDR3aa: CASSLTSSGETQYF
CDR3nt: TGTGCCAGCAGCCTTACTAGTTCCGGGGAGACCCAGTACTTC

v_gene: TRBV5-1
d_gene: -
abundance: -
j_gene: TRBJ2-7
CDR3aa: CASRGQVGYEQYF
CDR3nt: TGCGCCAGCAGGGGCCAGGTCGGCTACGAGCAGTACTTC